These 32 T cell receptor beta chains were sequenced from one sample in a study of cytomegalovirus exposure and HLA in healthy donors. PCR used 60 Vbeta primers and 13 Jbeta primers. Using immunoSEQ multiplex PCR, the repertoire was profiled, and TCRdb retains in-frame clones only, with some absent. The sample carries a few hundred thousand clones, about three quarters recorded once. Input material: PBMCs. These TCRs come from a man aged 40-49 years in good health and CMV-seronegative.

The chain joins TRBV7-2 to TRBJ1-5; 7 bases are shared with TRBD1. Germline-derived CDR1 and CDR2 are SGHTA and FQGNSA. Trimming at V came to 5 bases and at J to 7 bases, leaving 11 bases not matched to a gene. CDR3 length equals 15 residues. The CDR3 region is CASSPSGTVEQPQHF. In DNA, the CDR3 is TGTGCCAGCAGCCCGTCGGGGACAGTCGAACAGCCCCAGCATTTT.

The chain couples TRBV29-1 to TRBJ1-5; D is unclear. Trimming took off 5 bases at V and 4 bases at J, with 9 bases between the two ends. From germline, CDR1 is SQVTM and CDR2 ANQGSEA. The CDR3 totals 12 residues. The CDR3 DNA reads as TGCAGCGTTCGGGAAGAAAATCAGCCCCAGCATTTT. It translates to CSVREENQPQHF.

CDR3 DNA: TGTGCCAGCAGCTTGGGGGGACTGAACACTGAAGCTTTCTTT. Amino acids: CASSLGGLNTEAFF. The chain joins TRBV7-9 to TRBJ1-1; D may be TRBD1 (5 bases). This CDR3 region has 14 residues. Germline V gene sequence: CDR1 SEHNR, CDR2 FQNEAQ (reference sequence). Trimming left V 3 bases short and J 0 bases short, with 8 bases between.

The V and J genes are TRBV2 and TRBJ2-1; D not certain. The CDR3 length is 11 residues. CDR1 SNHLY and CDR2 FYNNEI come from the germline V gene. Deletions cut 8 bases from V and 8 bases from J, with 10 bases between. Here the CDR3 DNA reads TGTGCCAGCGGTAGCATCGATGAGCAGTTCTTC. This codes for CASGSIDEQFF.

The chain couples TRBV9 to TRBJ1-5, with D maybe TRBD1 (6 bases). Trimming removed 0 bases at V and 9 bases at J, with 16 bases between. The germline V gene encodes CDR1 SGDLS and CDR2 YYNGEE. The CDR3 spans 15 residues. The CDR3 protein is CASSVGSGAAGPQHF. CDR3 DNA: TGTGCCAGCAGCGTAGGTTCAGGGGCTGCCGGGCCCCAGCATTTT.

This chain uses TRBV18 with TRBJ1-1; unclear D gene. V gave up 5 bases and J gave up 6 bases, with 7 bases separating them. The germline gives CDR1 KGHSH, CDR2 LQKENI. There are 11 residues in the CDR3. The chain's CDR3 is CASSAGSEAFF. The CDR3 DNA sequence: TGTGCCAGCTCAGCCGGGTCTGAAGCTTTCTTT.

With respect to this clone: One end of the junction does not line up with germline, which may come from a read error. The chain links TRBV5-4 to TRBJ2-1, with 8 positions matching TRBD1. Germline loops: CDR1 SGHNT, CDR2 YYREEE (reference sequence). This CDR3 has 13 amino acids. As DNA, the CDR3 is TGTGCCAGCAGTTTGGACAGGGCTAATGAGCAGTTCTTC. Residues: CASSLDRANEQFF.

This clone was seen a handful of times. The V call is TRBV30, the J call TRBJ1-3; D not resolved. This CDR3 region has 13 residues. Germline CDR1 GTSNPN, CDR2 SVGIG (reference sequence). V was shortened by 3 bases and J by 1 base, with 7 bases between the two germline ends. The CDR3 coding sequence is TGTGCCTGGAGCCTGACATCTGGAAACACCATATATTTT. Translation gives CAWSLTSGNTIYF.

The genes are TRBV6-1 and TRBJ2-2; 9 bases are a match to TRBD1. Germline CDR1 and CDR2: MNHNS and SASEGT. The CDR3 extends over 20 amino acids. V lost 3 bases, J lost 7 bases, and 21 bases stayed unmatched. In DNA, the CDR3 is TGTGCCAGCAGTGAGGCGGGGACAGGGTTTAAGAGGAGGCTAGGCGGGGAGCTGTTTTTT. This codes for CASSEAGTGFKRRLGGELFF.

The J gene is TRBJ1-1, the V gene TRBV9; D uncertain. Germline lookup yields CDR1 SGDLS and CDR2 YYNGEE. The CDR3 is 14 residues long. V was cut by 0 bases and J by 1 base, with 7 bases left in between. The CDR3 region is CASSVGPGNTEAFF. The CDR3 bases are TGTGCCAGCAGCGTAGGGCCAGGGAACACTGAAGCTTTCTTT.

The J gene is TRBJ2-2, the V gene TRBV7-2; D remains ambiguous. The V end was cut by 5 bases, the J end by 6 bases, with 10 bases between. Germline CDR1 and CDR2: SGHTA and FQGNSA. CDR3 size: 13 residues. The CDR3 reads CASSRARAGELFF. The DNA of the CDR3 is TGTGCCAGCAGCAGAGCCCGGGCCGGGGAGCTGTTTTTT.

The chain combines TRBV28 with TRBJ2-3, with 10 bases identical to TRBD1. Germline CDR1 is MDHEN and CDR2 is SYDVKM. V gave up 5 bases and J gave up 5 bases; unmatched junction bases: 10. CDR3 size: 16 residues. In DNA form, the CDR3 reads TGTGCCAGCAGTCCGACCGGGACAGGGGATTTAGATACGCAGTATTTT. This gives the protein CASSPTGTGDLDTQYF.

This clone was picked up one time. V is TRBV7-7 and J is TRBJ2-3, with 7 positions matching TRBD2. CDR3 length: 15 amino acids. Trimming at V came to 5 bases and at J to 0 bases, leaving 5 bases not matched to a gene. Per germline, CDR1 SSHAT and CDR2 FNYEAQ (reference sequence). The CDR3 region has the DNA TGTGCCAGCAGCCAAGCGGGGAAGAGCACAGATACGCAGTATTTT. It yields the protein CASSQAGKSTDTQYF.

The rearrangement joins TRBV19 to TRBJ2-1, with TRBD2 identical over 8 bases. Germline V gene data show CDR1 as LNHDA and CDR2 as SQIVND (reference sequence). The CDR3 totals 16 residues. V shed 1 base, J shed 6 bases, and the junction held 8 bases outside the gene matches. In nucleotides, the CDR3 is TGTGCCAGTAGTATAGGGGATATCGGGGGGGTCAATGAGCAGTTCTTC. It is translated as CASSIGDIGGVNEQFF. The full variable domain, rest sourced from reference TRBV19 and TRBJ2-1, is DGGITQSPKYLFRKEGQNVTLSCEQNLNHDAMYWYRQDPGQGLRLIYYSQIVNDFQKGDIAEGYSVSREKKESFPLTVTSAQKNPTAFYLCASSIGDIGGVNEQFFGPGTRLTVL.

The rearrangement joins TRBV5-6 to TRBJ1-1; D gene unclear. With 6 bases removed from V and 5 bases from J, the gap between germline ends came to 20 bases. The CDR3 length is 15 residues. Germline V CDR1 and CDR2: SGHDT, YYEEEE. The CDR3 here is CASKRYKPSATEAFF. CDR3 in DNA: TGTGCCAGCAAACGATATAAACCCAGCGCGACTGAAGCTTTCTTT.

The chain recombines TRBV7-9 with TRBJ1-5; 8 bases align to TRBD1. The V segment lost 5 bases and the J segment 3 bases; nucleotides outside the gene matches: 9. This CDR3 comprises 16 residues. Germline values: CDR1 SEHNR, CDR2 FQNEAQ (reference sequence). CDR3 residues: CASSPGWTGYNQPQHF. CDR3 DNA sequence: TGTGCCAGCAGCCCAGGCTGGACAGGGTACAATCAGCCCCAGCATTTT. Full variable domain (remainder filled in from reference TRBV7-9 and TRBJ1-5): DTGVSQNPRHKITKRGQNVTFRCDPISEHNRLYWYRQTLGQGPEFLTYFQNEAQLEKSRLLSDRFSAERPKGSFSTLEIQRTEQGDSAMYLCASSPGWTGYNQPQHFGDGTRLSIL.

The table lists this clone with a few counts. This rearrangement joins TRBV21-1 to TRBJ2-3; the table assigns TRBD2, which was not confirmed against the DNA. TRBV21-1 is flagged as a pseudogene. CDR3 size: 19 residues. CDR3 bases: TGTGCCAGCAGCAAAGGGCAACTAGCGGGAGATCAGGGAACAGATACGCAGTATTTT. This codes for CASSKGQLAGDQGTDTQYF.

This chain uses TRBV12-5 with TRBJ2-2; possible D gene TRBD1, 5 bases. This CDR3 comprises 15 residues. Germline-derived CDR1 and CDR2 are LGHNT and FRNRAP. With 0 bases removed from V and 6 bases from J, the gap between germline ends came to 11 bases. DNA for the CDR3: TGTGCTAGTGGTTTGGTACGGAAGGGGCCCGGGGAGCTGTTTTTT. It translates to CASGLVRKGPGELFF.

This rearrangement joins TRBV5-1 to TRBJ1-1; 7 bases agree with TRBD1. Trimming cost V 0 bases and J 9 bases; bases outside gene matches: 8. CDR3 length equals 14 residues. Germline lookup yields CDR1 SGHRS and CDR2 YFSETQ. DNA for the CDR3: TGCGCCAGCAGCTTGGACAGGGGAGGTCAGAAAGCTTTCTTT. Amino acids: CASSLDRGGQKAFF.

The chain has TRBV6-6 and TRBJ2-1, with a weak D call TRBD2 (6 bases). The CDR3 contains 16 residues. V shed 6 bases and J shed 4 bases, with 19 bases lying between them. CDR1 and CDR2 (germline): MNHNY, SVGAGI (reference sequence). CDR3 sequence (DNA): TGTGCCAGCAGCCCTGGACTGGCGGGGACTTACAATGAGCAGTTCTTC. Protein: CASSPGLAGTYNEQFF.

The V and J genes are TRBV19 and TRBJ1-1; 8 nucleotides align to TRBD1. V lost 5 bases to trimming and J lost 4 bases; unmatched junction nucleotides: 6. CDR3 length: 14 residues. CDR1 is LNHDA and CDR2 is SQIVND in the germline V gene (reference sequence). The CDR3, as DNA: TGTGCCAGTAGTCGATACAGGGGGGGCACTGAAGCTTTCTTT. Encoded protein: CASSRYRGGTEAFF.

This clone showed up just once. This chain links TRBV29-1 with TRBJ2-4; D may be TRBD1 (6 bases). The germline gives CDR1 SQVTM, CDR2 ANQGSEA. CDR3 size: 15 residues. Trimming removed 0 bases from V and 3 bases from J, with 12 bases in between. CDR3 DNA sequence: TGCAGCGTTGAAGATGAGGGGGAAGGCAAAAACATTCAGTACTTC. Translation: CSVEDEGEGKNIQYF.

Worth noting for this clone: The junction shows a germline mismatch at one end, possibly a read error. CDR3 amino acids: CASSQEDLEQIF. CDR3 DNA sequence: TGCGCCAGCAGCCAAGAGGATCTGGAGCAGATCTTC. The V call is TRBV4-1, the J call TRBJ2-1; no clear D gene. The CDR3 is 12 amino acids. Germline CDR1 MGHRA, CDR2 YSYEKL.

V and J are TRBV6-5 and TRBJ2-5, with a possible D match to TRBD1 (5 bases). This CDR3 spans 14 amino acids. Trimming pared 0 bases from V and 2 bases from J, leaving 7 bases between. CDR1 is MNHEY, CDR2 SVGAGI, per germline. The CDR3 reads CASSYSQGQETQYF. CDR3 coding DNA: TGTGCCAGCAGTTACTCCCAGGGACAAGAGACCCAGTACTTC.

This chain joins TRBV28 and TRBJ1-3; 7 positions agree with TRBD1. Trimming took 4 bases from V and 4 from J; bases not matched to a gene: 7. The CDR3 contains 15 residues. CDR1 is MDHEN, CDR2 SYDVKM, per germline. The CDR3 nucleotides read TGTGCCAGCAGTTCCCCCCGACAGGGAGGAAACACCATATATTTT. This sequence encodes CASSSPRQGGNTIYF.

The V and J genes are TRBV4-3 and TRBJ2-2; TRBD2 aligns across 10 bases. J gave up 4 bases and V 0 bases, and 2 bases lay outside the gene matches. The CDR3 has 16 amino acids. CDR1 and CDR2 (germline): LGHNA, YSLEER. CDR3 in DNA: TGCGCCAGCAGCCAAGATGCTAGCGGGGGCACCGGGGAGCTGTTTTTT. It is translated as CASSQDASGGTGELFF.

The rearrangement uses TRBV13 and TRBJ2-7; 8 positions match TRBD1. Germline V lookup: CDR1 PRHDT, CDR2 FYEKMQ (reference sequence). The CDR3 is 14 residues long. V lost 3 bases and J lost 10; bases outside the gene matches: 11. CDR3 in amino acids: CASSFGTGVRGQYF. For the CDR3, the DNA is TGTGCCAGCAGCTTCGGGACAGGAGTACGAGGCCAGTACTTC.

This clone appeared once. Here the CDR3 reads CASSLRRSYEQYF. The CDR3, as DNA: TGTGCCAGCAGCTTAAGGCGGTCCTACGAGCAGTACTTC. This chain uses TRBV7-2 with TRBJ2-7; D remains unclear. CDR1 is SGHTA and CDR2 is FQGNSA in the germline V gene. V dropped 2 bases and J dropped 1 base, with 6 bases sitting between them. The CDR3 has 13 amino acids. Supplemented by reference TRBV7-2 and TRBJ2-7, the full variable domain reads GAGVSQSPSNKVTEKGKDVELRCDPISGHTALYWYRQSLGQGLEFLIYFQGNSAPDKSGLPSDRFSAERTGGSVSTLTIQRTQQEDSAVYLCASSLRRSYEQYFGPGTRLTVT.

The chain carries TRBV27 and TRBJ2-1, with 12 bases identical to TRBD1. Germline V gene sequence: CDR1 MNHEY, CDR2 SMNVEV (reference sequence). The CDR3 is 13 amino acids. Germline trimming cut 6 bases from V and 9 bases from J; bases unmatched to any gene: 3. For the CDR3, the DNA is TGTGCCAGCAGAGGGACAGGGGGCGGTGAGCAGTTCTTC. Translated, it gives CASRGTGGGEQFF.

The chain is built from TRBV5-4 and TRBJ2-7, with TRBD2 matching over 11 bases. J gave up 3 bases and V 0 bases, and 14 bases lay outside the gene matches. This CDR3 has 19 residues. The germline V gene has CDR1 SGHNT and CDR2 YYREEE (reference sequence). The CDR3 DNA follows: TGTGCCAGCAGCTTGGCTTCTAGCGGGAGGCCCCTAAGACTCTACGAGCAGTACTTC. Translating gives CASSLASSGRPLRLYEQYF.

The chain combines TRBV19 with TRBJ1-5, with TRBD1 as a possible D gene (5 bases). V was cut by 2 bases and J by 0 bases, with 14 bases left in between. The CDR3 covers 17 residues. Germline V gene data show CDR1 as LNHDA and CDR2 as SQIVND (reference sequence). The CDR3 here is CASSIRRALDSNQPQHF. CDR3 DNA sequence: TGTGCCAGTAGTATACGCAGGGCACTCGATAGCAATCAGCCCCAGCATTTT.

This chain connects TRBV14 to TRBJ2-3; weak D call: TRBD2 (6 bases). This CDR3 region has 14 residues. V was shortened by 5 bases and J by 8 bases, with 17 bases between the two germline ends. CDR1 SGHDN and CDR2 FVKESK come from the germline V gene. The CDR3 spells CASSRLEVGGTQYF. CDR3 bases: TGTGCCAGCAGCAGGTTAGAGGTGGGAGGTACGCAGTATTTT.